The subject of this entry is one T cell receptor beta chain. Its antigen target is currently unknown. Base quality data are lacking; no much larger clone is found one base away. PBMCs were isolated by Ficoll-Paque density gradient centrifugation. CDR1 SGHVS and CDR2 FQNEAQ were looked up in the germline V gene. From cysteine to phenylalanine, the CDR3 is 14 amino acids long. The DNA shown is the 42-base CDR3, in frame from base 1. The germline ends are 15 bases apart after V is trimmed by 6 bases and J by 3 bases. Sequencer: Illumina NovaSeq 6000. TCRalpha and TCRbeta cDNA libraries were built by 5'RACE with constant-segment primers, adding sample barcodes and unique molecular identifiers. Trizol reagent was used to extract RNA from every sample. The libraries were amplified in two PCR steps, and the second step added a second sample barcode and Illumina TruSeq adapters. The libraries were sequenced on an Illumina NovaSeq using 2 x 150 bp paired-end reads. The authors' pipeline ran thus. With migec v1.2.7, reads were demultiplexed and then collapsed into UMI-guided consensus sequences. Using mixcr v2.1.11, the UMI consensuses were aligned to TRA and TRB V and J templates and assembled into clonotypes. A clonotype was counted as expanded or contracted only when both edgeR and NoisET called the clonotype significant, with the noise models trained on biological replicates. For edgeR calls, the thresholds were a false discovery rate-adjusted p below 0.01 and a log2 fold-change of 1. PCA with hierarchical clustering of max-normalized trajectories of the 1000 most abundant clonotypes was used as exploratory dynamics analysis. The CD4 or CD8 phenotype of responding clones was assigned using the separately sequenced CD4+ and CD8+ repertoires. Starting from the raw public reads, TCRdb applied fastp trimming at Q25, assembled clones with MiXCR and retained in-frame beta chains. Here each entry gathers all rows of one CDR3 protein and keeps the most common genes and DNA. Clone size and V and J calls follow TCRdb, not the original study. The sample table contains over 70,000 distinct CDR3 sequences; only one count was recorded for approximately 13% of them. Around a quarter of the sample is held by the ten biggest clonotypes.

This entry belongs to a study of T-cell memory formation after mild COVID-19 (dated by TCRdb to the early 2020s). Broadly, across the study: TCR sequence clusters from the two donors were largely donor specific. Two young, previously healthy adult volunteers made up the cohort, one male and one female. In two donors, T-cell clones that expanded and contracted after mild COVID-19 were followed by sequencing TCRalpha and TCRbeta repertoires longitudinally. Overall study outcomes, separate from this receptor: From day 15 to 85, contracting clones showed balanced CD4/CD8 phenotypes, whereas a second wave of clones that expanded from day 15 to 37 leaned towards CD4+. The detection of some responding clones in pre-infection memory suggests that pre-existing cross-reactive memory T cells joined the SARS-CoV-2 response. Only a couple of mild cases were covered in the study, and larger cohorts including severe cases with pre-infection samples were considered necessary. Whether the second-wave clones peaking on day 37 were SARS-CoV-2 specific was not confirmed. Contracting CD4+ clones appeared mostly in the CM and EM memory subsets, whereas CD8+ clones were enriched in EMRA.

The sequenced sample was PBMCs or a T cell subset sorted from them (not recorded which). This clonotype was obtained from an adult woman who had mild COVID-19 (a few samples of this study predate the infection). The sample titles of this study are shuffled in the database, so cell type and time point are left out; the donor was told from shared clones. The rearranged segments are TRBV7-8 and TRBJ2-7, and perhaps TRBD2 as D gene, on 6 matching bases. The CDR3 protein is CASRSEGLSYEQYF. The DNA is TGTGCCAGCAGATCGGAGGGCCTCAGCTACGAGCAGTACTTC.